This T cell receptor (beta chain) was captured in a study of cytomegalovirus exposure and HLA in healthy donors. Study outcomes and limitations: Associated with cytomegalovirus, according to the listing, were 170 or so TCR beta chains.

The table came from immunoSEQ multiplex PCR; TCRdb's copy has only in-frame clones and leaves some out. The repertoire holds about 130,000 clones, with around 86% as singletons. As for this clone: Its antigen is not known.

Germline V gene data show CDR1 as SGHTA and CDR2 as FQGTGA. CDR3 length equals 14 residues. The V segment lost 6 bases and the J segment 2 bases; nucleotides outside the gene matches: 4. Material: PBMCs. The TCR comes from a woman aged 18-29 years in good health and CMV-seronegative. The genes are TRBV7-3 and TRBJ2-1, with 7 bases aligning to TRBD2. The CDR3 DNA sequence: TGTGCCAGCAGTTTCGGGACTACCTACAATGAGCAGTTCTTC. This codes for CASSFGTTYNEQFF.